These T cell receptor beta chains were read from a single sample in a study of CD8 T cells in ankylosing spondylitis. A single record per CDR3 protein comes from TCRdb applying MiXCR to the 5' RACE reads. Of about 250,000 distinct CDR3 sequences in the sample, over 15% were seen once. Sequences were obtained from blood, either unsorted or a sorted T cell fraction (not recorded which). The receptors were sampled from a male donor with ankylosing spondylitis or in good health (not recorded which). CDR3s include the opening cysteine and the closing phenylalanine or tryptophan. D genes are given only for firm matches. Clone size, where shown, is once, few, many, or a class for clones that have expanded.

j_call	v_call	d_call	clone_size	cdr3_aa	cdr3_nt
TRBJ2-2	TRBV29-1	.	.	CSVIRPYTGELFF	TGCAGCGTTATTCGGCCATACACCGGGGAGCTGTTTTTT
TRBJ2-7	TRBV5-1	.	.	CASSFKNGVDNYEQYF	TGCGCCAGCAGCTTCAAAAACGGGGTGGACAACTACGAGCAGTACTTC
TRBJ2-3	TRBV15	.	.	CATSAGGSDTQYF	TGTGCCACCAGCGCCGGAGGGTCAGATACGCAGTATTTT
TRBJ2-1	TRBV15	.	few	CATSPLGGSYNEQFF	TGTGCCACCAGCCCCCTAGGTGGCTCGTACAATGAGCAGTTCTTC
TRBJ2-1	TRBV7-9	.	.	CASSFEYDEQFF	TGTGCCAGCAGCTTTGAGTACGATGAGCAGTTCTTC
TRBJ2-7	TRBV5-4	.	.	CASSETNSYEQYF	TGTGCCAGCAGCGAGACCAACTCCTACGAGCAGTACTTC
TRBJ2-7	TRBV12-3/TRBV12-4	TRBD1	many	CASSSHRGSEQYF	TGTGCCAGCAGTTCCCACAGGGGGTCCGAGCAGTACTTC
TRBJ2-1	TRBV6-1	.	few	CASSRRTLNEQFF	TGTGCCAGCAGCCGCCGGACACTCAATGAGCAGTTCTTC
TRBJ2-3	TRBV29-1	TRBD2	.	CSVISGTEDTQYF	TGCAGCGTTATTAGCGGGACTGAAGATACGCAGTATTTT
TRBJ2-1	TRBV5-1	.	.	CASSPDVYGVNSYNEQFF	TGCGCCAGCAGCCCCGACGTTTATGGGGTGAACTCCTACAATGAGCAGTTCTTC
TRBJ2-1	TRBV6-1	.	few	CASAVTRSNEQFF	TGTGCCAGCGCAGTGACTAGAAGCAATGAGCAGTTCTTC
TRBJ2-5	TRBV12-3/TRBV12-4	.	.	CASSFFGQYQETQYF	.
TRBJ1-1	TRBV20-1	.	many	CSADGGMLGTEAFF	TGCAGTGCTGATGGGGGTATGTTGGGGACTGAAGCTTTCTTT
TRBJ2-7	TRBV7-9	TRBD2	.	CASSYGLAGGYEQYF	TGTGCCAGCAGCTACGGACTAGCGGGAGGCTACGAGCAGTACTTC
TRBJ2-7	TRBV4-2	.	.	CASSQPPQMGTYEQYF	TGTGCCAGCAGCCAACCACCCCAGATGGGGACCTACGAGCAGTACTTC
TRBJ2-5	TRBV29-1	.	.	CSADDLYQETQYF	TGCAGCGCCGATGACTTGTACCAAGAGACCCAGTACTTC
TRBJ2-7	TRBV19	.	.	CASSQEGLGSYEQYF	TGTGCCAGTAGTCAGGAGGGCCTCGGCTCCTACGAGCAGTACTTC
TRBJ2-7	TRBV15	TRBD1	.	CATSEGTVTYEQYF	TGTGCCACCAGCGAAGGGACAGTTACCTACGAGCAGTACTTC
TRBJ1-1	TRBV29-1	.	few	CSVRGPINGDTEAFF	TGCAGCGTTCGGGGACCCATCAACGGGGACACTGAAGCTTTCTTT
TRBJ2-5	TRBV7-3	.	many	CASSLDGPGETQYF	TGTGCCAGCAGCCTAGACGGTCCGGGGGAGACCCAGTACTTC
TRBJ2-7	TRBV5-6	.	.	CASSLGRPGYEQYF	TGTGCCAGCAGCTTAGGCCGGCCTGGCTACGAGCAGTACTTC
TRBJ2-1	TRBV2	TRBD2	few	CASSLHLAGGTSSYNEQFF	TGTGCCAGCAGTTTGCACCTAGCGGGAGGGACAAGCTCCTACAATGAGCAGTTCTTC
TRBJ2-4	TRBV4-3	.	many	CASSQNRAGVGDIQYF	TGCGCCAGCAGCCAAAACCGGGCTGGGGTCGGAGACATTCAGTACTTC
TRBJ2-7	TRBV7-6	.	.	CASSVGDTAYEQYF	TGTGCCAGCAGCGTAGGGGACACCGCCTACGAGCAGTACTTC
TRBJ1-2	TRBV11-1	TRBD1	few	CASTVPWTGGLEANYGYTF	TGTGCCAGCACCGTCCCTTGGACAGGGGGTTTGGAAGCTAACTATGGCTACACCTTC
TRBJ2-1	TRBV5-1	.	.	CASSPEGPRYNEQFF	TGCGCCAGCAGCCCAGAGGGACCACGCTACAATGAGCAGTTCTTC
TRBJ2-7	TRBV29-1	TRBD2	many	CSVVSSGRATEQYF	TGCAGCGTTGTATCAAGCGGGAGGGCCACAGAGCAGTACTTC
TRBJ2-5	TRBV5-1	TRBD2	few	CASSSGLDKYQETQYF	TGCGCCAGCAGCTCGGGACTAGACAAGTACCAAGAGACCCAGTACTTC
TRBJ2-1	TRBV5-1	TRBD2	.	CASSQFERENYNEQFF	TGCGCCAGCAGCCAGTTCGAGCGGGAGAACTACAATGAGCAGTTCTTC